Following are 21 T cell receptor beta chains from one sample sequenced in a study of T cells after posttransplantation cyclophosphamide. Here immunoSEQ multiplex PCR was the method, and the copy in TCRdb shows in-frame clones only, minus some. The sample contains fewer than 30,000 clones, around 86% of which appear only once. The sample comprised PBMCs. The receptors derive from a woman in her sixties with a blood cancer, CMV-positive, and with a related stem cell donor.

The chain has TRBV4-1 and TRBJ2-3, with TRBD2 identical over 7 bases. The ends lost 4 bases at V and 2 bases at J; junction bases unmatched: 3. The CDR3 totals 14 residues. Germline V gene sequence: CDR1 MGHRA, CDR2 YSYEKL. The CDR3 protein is CASSRSGTTDTQYF. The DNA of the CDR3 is TGCGCCAGCAGCCGAAGCGGGACCACAGATACGCAGTATTTT.

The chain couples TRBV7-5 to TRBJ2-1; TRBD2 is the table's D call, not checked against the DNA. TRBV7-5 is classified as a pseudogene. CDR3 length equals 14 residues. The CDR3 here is CAISPQREYNEQFF. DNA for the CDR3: TGTGCCATCTCACCCCAGCGGGAGTACAATGAGCAGTTCTTC.

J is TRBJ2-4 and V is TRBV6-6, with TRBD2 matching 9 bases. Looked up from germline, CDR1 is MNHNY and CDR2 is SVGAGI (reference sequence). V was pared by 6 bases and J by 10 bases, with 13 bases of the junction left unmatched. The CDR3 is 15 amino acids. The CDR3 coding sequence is TGTGCCAGCAGCCCTAGCGGGAATATTCATGGGATTCAGTACTTC. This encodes CASSPSGNIHGIQYF.

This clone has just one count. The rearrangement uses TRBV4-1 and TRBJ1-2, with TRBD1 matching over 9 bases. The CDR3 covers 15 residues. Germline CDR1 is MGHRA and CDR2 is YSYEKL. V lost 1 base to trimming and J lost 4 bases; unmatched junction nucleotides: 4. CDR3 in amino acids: CASSQGSGQGYGYTF. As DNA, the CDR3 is TGCGCCAGCAGCCAAGGGTCGGGACAGGGCTATGGCTACACCTTC.

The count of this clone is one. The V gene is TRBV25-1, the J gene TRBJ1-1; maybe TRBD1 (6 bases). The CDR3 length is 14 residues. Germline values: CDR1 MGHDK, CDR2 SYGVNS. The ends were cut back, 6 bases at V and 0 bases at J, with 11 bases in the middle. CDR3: CASSADRLNTEAFF. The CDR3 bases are TGTGCCAGCAGCGCTGACAGGCTGAACACTGAAGCTTTCTTT.

CDR3 loop: CASSLGDRVDTEAFF. Here the CDR3 DNA reads TGTGCCAGCAGCTTAGGGGACAGGGTGGACACTGAAGCTTTCTTT. The chain links TRBV7-9 to TRBJ1-1; 9 nucleotides agree with TRBD1. The CDR3 has 15 amino acids. The junction had 3 bases not matched to a gene; V was cut back by 1 base and J by 3 bases. Germline assignment: CDR1 SEHNR and CDR2 FQNEAQ (reference sequence).

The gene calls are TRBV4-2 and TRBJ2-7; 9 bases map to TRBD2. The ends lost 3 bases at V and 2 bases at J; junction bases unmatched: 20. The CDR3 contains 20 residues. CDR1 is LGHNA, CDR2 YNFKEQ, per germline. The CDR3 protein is CASSQRWLAGSNGRTYEQYF. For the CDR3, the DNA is TGTGCCAGCAGCCAGCGCTGGCTAGCGGGATCTAATGGACGTACCTACGAGCAGTACTTC.

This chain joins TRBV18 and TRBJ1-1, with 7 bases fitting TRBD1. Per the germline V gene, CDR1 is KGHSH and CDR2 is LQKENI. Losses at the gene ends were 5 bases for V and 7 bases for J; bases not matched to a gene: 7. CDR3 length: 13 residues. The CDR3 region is CASSSDRLNEAFF. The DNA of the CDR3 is TGTGCCAGCTCATCGGACAGGCTTAATGAAGCTTTCTTT. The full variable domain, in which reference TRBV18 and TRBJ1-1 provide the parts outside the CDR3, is NAGVMQNPRHLVRRRGQEARLRCSPMKGHSHVYWYRQLPEEGLKFMVYLQKENIIDESGMPKERFSAEFPKEGPSILRIQQVVRGDSAAYFCASSSDRLNEAFFGQGTRLTVV.

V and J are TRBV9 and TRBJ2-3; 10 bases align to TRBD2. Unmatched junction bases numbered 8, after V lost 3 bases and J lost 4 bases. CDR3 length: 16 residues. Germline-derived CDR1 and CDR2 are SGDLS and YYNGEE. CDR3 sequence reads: CASSASSGSSPDTQYF. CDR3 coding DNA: TGTGCCAGCAGCGCCTCTAGCGGGAGCTCCCCAGATACGCAGTATTTT.

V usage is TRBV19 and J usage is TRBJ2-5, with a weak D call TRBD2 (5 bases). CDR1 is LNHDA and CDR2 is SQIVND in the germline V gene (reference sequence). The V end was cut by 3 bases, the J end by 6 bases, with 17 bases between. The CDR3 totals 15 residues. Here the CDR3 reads CASSIGRALPKTQYF. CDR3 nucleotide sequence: TGTGCCAGTAGTATTGGGCGGGCCCTGCCCAAGACCCAGTACTTC.

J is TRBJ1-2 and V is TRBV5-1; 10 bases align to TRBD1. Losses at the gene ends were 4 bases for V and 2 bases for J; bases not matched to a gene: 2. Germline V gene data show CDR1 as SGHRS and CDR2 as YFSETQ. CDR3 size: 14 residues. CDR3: CASSKGQGNYGYTF. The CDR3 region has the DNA TGCGCCAGCAGCAAGGGACAGGGGAACTATGGCTACACCTTC.

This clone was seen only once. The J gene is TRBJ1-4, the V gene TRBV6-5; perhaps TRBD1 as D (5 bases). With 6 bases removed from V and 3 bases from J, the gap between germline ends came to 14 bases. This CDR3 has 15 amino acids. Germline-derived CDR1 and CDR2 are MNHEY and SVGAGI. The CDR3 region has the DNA TGTGCCAGCAGGTCGGGGGACTTGGCTAATGAAAAACTGTTTTTT. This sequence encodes CASRSGDLANEKLFF.

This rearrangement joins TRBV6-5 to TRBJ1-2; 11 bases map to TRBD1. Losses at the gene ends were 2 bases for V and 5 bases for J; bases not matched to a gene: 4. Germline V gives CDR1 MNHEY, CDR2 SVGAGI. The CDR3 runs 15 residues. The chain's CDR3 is CASSYRDRGIYGYTF. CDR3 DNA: TGTGCCAGCAGTTACCGGGACAGGGGGATATATGGCTACACCTTC.

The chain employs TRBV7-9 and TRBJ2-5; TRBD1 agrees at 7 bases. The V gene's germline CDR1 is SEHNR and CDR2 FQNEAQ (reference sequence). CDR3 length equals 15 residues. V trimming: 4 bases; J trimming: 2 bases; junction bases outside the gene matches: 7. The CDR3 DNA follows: TGTGCCAGCAGCTCGGGACAGAATTATCAAGAGACCCAGTACTTC. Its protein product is CASSSGQNYQETQYF. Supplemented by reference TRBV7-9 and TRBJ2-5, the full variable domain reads DTGVSQNPRHKITKRGQNVTFRCDPISEHNRLYWYRQTLGQGPEFLTYFQNEAQLEKSRLLSDRFSAERPKGSFSTLEIQRTEQGDSAMYLCASSSGQNYQETQYFGPGTRLLVL.

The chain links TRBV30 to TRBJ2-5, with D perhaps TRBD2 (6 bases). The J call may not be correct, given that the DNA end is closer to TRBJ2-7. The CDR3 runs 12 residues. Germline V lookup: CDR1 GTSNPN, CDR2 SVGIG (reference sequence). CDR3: CAWGTYPYEQYF. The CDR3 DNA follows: TGTGCCTGGGGGACTTATCCCTACGAGCAGTACTTC.

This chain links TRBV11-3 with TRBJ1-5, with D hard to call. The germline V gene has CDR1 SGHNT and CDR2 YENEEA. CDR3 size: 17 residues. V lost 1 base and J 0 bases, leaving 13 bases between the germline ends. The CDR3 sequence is CASSLVVWRVSNQPQHF. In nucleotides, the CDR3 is TGTGCCAGCAGCTTAGTAGTGTGGCGGGTTAGCAATCAGCCCCAGCATTTT. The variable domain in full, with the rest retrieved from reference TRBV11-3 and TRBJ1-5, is EAGVVQSPRYKIIEKKQPVAFWCNPISGHNTLYWYLQNLGQGPELLIRYENEEAVDDSQLPKDRFSAERLKGVDSTLKIQPAELGDSAVYLCASSLVVWRVSNQPQHFGDGTRLSIL.

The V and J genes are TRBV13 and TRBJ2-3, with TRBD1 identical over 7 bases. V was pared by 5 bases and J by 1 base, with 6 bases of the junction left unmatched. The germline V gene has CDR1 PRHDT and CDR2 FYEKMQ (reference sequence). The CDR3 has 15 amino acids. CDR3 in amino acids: CASSQDRDGTDTQYF. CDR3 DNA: TGTGCCAGCAGCCAAGACAGGGACGGCACAGATACGCAGTATTTT.

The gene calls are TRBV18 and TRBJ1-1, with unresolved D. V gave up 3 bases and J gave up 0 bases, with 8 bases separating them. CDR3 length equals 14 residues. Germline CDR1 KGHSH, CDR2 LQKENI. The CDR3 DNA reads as TGTGCCAGCTCACCCCAACAAATGAACACTGAAGCTTTCTTT. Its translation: CASSPQQMNTEAFF.

CDR3 loop: CASSPPLRVSLNTEAFF. As DNA, the CDR3 is TGTGCCAGCAGCCCACCCCTCCGGGTCTCTTTGAACACTGAAGCTTTCTTT. The rearrangement uses TRBV7-8 and TRBJ1-1; the D is unclear. Germline lookup yields CDR1 SGHVS and CDR2 FQNEAQ. Deletions cut 5 bases from V and 0 bases from J, with 19 bases between. The CDR3 is 17 amino acids.

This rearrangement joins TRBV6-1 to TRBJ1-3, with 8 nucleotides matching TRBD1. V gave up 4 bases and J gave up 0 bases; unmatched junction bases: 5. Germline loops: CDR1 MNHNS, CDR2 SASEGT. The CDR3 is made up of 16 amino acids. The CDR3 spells CASSAQGANSGNTIYF. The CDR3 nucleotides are TGTGCCAGCAGTGCTCAGGGGGCAAACTCTGGAAACACCATATATTTT.

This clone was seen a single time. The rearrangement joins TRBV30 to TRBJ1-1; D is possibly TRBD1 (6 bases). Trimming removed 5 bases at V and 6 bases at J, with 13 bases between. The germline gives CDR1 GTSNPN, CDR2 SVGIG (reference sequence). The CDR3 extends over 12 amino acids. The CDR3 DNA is TGTGCCTGGGTGGACAGTGGGGCTGAAGCTTTCTTT. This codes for CAWVDSGAEAFF.